The source of this T cell receptor beta chain is a study of blood T cells in healthy people across ages. The CDR3 runs 13 residues. V shed 10 bases and J shed 2 bases, with 12 bases lying between them. Germline V gene lookup returns CDR1 SGHTA and CDR2 FQGNSA. A second 7 to 11 cycle PCR used barcoded and J-beta primers. TCRdb used MiXCR to reprocess the 5' RACE reads, holding one entry per CDR3 protein. The sample consists of 800,000 or so distinct CDR3 sequences, 20% to 25% of them appearing once. This clonotype has a handful of counts. A further study also used this sample, focusing on T cells of mothers and their children. That publication notes: The whole RNA yield was converted to cDNA, approximately 1.4 ug per 15 ul. Mothers yielded over 9 million CDR3 reads, children 2.5 million to 3 million each.

Source material: blood. This receptor was identified in a boy aged 5 to 17 in good health. This rearrangement joins TRBV7-2 to TRBJ2-1; no clear D. CDR3 DNA sequence: TGTGCCACCTCGGATGGAGCCTACAATGAGCAGTTCTTC. Its translation: CATSDGAYNEQFF.